This TCR beta chain was observed in a study of shared clonotypes between healthy human individuals. Study-wide results and limits: The sole specimen, blood, was sampled, and tissue repertoires likely differ. The study generally estimated greater richness for naive than memory subsets. Clonotype sharing among the donors was expected to vary with sequencing depth.

A word on this clone: Its antigen is not known.

Evenly divided among several immunoSEQ plates was the genomic DNA of each subset. Sequenced by immunoSEQ multiplex PCR; TCRdb stores in-frame clones only, minus some. Altogether more than 2,000,000 clones are present, more than 85% being singletons, with the ten largest covering about 0.41%. V was pared by 1 base and J by 2 bases, with 4 bases of the junction left unmatched. Germline V gene data show CDR1 as LNHDA and CDR2 as SQIVND (reference sequence). This CDR3 is built from 16 residues. This chain connects TRBV19 to TRBJ1-5; TRBD1 aligns across 8 bases. What was sequenced was naive CD4+ T cells from PBMCs. Subset given: CD45RA+ positively selected. This TCR was sampled from a man aged 18 to 30 in good health. Some clones in this sample may be carry-over from other donors' samples. CDR3 nucleotide sequence: TGTGCCAGTAGTATAGCGCCGACAGGGGGCAATCAGCCCCAGCATTTT. Its translation is CASSIAPTGGNQPQHF.